This TCR beta chain was sequenced during a study of T cells after somatic rescue of genetic block. The V and J ends lost 8 bases and 10 bases respectively, with 15 bases between them. Germline lookup yields CDR1 ENHRY and CDR2 SYGVKD. The CDR3 runs to 12 residues. Clones were read by immunoSEQ multiplex PCR, and TCRdb kept only the in-frame ones, dropping some. The sample consists of approximately 100,000 clones, around 90% of them appearing once. The receptor was isolated from a woman between 18 and 30 years old. The genes are TRBV10-3 and TRBJ2-1; D tentatively fits TRBD1 or TRBD2 (5 bases each). The sequencing sample was made of peripheral blood mononuclear cells (PBMCs). CDR3 protein: CAIGWGSEEQFF. CDR3 in DNA: TGTGCCATCGGGTGGGGGAGTGAGGAGCAGTTCTTC.